This TCR beta chain stems from a study of blood T cell repertoires in COVID-19. Germline V gene data show CDR1 as LNHDA and CDR2 as SQIVND (reference sequence). J lost 6 bases, V lost 6 bases, and 6 bases had no gene match. This CDR3 region has 14 residues. The participants were between about 18 and 100 years old and came from 24 US areas. Symptom resolution, clearance, or two negative PCRs marked the recovered donors of Cohort 3. In the study's own analysis: By means of reference gene primer amplification, nucleated cell counts were estimated. Method: immunoSEQ multiplex PCR; TCRdb's copy keeps in-frame clones and lacks some. For V, J and clone size, that table is used; D and trimming come from the DNA. The sample has about 380,000 clones; 87% are singletons.

V gene TRBV19 combines with J gene TRBJ1-5, with 9 bases identical to TRBD1. The sample consisted of PBMCs or T cells enriched from blood (not recorded which). This receptor was identified in a man in his thirties or forties who had recovered from COVID-19. For the CDR3, the DNA is TGTGCCAGTAGGTTACAGGGGGCAGGTCAGCCCCAGCATTTT. Its translation is CASRLQGAGQPQHF.